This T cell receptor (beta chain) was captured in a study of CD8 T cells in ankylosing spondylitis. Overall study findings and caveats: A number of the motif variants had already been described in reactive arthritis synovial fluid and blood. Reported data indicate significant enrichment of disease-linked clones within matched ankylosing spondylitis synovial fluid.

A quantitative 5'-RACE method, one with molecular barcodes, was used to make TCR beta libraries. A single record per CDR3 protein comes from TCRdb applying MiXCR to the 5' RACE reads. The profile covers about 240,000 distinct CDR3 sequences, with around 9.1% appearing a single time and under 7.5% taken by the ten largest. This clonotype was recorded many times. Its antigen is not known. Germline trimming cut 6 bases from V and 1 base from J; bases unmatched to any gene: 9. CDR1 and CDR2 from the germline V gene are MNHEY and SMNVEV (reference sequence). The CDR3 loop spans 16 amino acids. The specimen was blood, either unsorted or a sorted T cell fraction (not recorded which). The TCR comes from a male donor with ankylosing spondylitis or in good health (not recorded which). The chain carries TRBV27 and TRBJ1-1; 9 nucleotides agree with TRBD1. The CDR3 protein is CASRETTGGPNTEAFF. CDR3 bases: TGTGCCAGCAGAGAAACGACAGGGGGACCGAACACTGAAGCTTTCTTT.